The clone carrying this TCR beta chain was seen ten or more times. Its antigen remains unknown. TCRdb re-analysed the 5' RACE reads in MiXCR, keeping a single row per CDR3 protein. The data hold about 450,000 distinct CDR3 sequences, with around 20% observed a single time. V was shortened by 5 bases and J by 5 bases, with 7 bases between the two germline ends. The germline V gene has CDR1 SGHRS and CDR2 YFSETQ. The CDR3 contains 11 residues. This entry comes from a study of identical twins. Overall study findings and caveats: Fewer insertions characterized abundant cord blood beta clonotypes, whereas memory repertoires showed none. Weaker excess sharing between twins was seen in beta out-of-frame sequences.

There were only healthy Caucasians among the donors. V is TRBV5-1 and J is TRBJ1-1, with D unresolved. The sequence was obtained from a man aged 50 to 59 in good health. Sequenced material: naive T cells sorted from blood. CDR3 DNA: TGCGCCAGCAGAGGTGAAACTGAAGCTTTCTTT. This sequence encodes CASRGETEAFF.